A selection of T cell receptor beta chains follows, all from one sample in a study of T cell repertoires in cytomegalovirus infection. TCRdb re-analysed the reads in MiXCR, keeping a single row per CDR3 protein. The repertoire includes 150,000 to 200,000 distinct CDR3 sequences, 25% to 30% of them detected once, and 31% sits in the top ten. Sequencing was performed on PBMCs. Receptors originate from a human donor in good health (CMV status not recorded). Some clones in this sample may be carry-over from other donors' samples. The CDR3 runs from the conserved cysteine through the conserved F or W. The D gene is left open where the match is weak. Clone size is shown for a subset of rows, as once, few, many or a class of expanded clone.

v_call,j_call,clone_size,d_call,cdr3_aa,cdr3_nt
TRBV7-7,TRBJ2-7,NA,NA,CASSPRQTPTYEQYF,TGTGCTAGCAGCCCCCGCCAGACTCCTACCTACGAGCAGTACTTC
TRBV6-2/TRBV6-3,TRBJ2-2,NA,NA,CASSPGDYTGELFF,TGTGCCAGCAGCCCCGGGGATTACACCGGGGAGCTGTTTTTT
TRBV10-3,TRBJ1-5,NA,NA,CAISENRNSNQPQHF,TGTGCCATCAGTGAGAACAGGAATAGCAATCAGCCCCAGCATTTT
TRBV7-6,TRBJ2-3,NA,TRBD1,CASTEGGQVGGDTQYF,TGTGCCAGCACCGAGGGGGGACAGGTGGGTGGTGATACGCAGTATTTT
TRBV6-2/TRBV6-3,TRBJ2-7,NA,TRBD2,CASSRLAGDWEQYF,TGTGCCAGCAGTCGTCTAGCGGGGGACTGGGAGCAGTACTTC
TRBV6-1,TRBJ2-7,NA,NA,CASAIARSYEQYF,TGTGCCAGCGCGATAGCGAGGTCCTACGAGCAGTACTTC
TRBV7-2,TRBJ2-5,once,TRBD1,CASIYTDRGWETQYF,TGTGCCAGCATCTACACCGACAGGGGCTGGGAGACCCAGTACTTC
TRBV6-2/TRBV6-3,TRBJ2-1,NA,TRBD2,CASSVGLAGAYNEQFF,TGTGCCAGCAGTGTCGGACTAGCGGGGGCCTACAATGAGCAGTTCTTC
TRBV19,TRBJ2-7,NA,NA,CASSPQVAASYEQYF,TGTGCCAGTAGTCCGCAGGTGGCAGCTTCCTACGAGCAGTACTTC
TRBV2,TRBJ1-2,NA,NA,CASSEGGDGYTF,TGTGCCAGCAGCGAGGGCGGAGATGGCTACACCTTC
TRBV11-2,TRBJ2-5,few,NA,CASSSPLGQETQYF,TGTGCCAGCAGCTCCCCCCTGGGACAAGAGACCCAGTACTTC
TRBV6-5,TRBJ1-2,few,TRBD1,CASSYSMGGGARNGYTF,TGTGCCAGCAGTTACTCGATGGGAGGGGGCGCGAGAAATGGCTACACCTTC
TRBV20-1,TRBJ2-4,NA,NA,CSARWGQGKNIQYF,TGCAGTGCCCGGTGGGGGCAGGGGAAAAACATTCAGTACTTC
TRBV6-6,TRBJ2-5,few,NA,CASSYRRPPSRETQYF,TGTGCCAGCAGTTACCGTCGGCCCCCATCAAGGGAGACCCAGTACTTC
TRBV6-4,TRBJ1-1,few,NA,CASRKTGRDLGTEAFF,TGTGCCAGCAGGAAGACCGGCCGGGACCTCGGAACTGAAGCTTTCTTT
TRBV7-2,TRBJ1-1,few,NA,CASSPTLLNTEAFF,TGTGCCAGCAGCCCGACACTTCTGAACACTGAAGCTTTCTTT
TRBV29-1,TRBJ1-2,NA,TRBD1,CSVEEGGQGMYYGYTF,TGCAGCGTTGAAGAGGGGGGACAGGGGATGTATTATGGCTACACCTTC
TRBV6-1,TRBJ1-6,few,NA,CASSRSTGRLLGSPLHF,TGTGCCAGCAGCCGATCAACGGGACGGCTGTTAGGTTCACCCCTCCACTTT
TRBV5-4,TRBJ2-3,few,NA,CASSLGGATDTQYF,TGTGCCAGCAGCTTGGGCGGGGCGACAGATACGCAGTATTTT
TRBV7-2,TRBJ1-6,few,NA,CASSLRGVDRYNSPLHF,TGTGCCAGCAGTCTTCGAGGGGTGGACCGTTATAATTCACCCCTCCACTTT